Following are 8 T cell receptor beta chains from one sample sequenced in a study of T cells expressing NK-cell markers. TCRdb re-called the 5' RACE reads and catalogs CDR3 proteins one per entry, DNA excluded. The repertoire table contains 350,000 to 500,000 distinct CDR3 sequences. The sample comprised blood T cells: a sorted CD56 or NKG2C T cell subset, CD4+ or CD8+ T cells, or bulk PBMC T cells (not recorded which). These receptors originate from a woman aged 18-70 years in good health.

The CDR3 reads CASSEGLGQGESPLHF. The chain couples TRBV13 to TRBJ1-6; absent DNA, TCRdb's TRBD1 call cannot be checked. Germline V gene sequence: CDR1 PRHDT, CDR2 FYEKMQ (reference sequence). The CDR3 has 16 amino acids. Full variable domain (remainder filled in from reference TRBV13 and TRBJ1-6): AAGVIQSPRHLIKEKRETATLKCYPIPRHDTVYWYQQGPGQDPQFLISFYEKMQSDKGSIPDRFSAQQFSDYHSELNMSSLELGDSALYFCASSEGLGQGESPLHFGNGTRLTVT.

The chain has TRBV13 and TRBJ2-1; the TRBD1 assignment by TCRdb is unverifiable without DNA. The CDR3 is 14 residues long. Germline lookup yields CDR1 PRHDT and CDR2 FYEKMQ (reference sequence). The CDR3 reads CASSRVGTYNEQFF. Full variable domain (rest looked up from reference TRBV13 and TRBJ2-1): AAGVIQSPRHLIKEKRETATLKCYPIPRHDTVYWYQQGPGQDPQFLISFYEKMQSDKGSIPDRFSAQQFSDYHSELNMSSLELGDSALYFCASSRVGTYNEQFFGPGTRLTVL.

The CDR3 reads CASLVAGGPIGQYF. J is TRBJ2-3 and V is TRBV7-2; there is no DNA to check the TCRdb D call of TRBD2. In germline, CDR1 is SGHTA, CDR2 FQGNSA. CDR3 length equals 14 residues.

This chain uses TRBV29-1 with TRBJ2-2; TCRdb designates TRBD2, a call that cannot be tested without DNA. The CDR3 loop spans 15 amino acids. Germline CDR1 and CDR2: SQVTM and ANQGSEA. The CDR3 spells CSVEKRRRTPGELFF.

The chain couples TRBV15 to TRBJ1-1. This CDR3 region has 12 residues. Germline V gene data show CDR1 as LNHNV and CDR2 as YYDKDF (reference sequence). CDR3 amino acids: CATSAVGTEAFF.

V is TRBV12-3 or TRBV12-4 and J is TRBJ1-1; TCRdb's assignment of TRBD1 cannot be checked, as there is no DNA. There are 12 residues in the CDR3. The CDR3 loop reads CASSYPTGGAFF.

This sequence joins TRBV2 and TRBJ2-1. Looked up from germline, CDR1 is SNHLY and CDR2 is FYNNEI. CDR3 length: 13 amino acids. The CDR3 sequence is CARTNPEFNEQFF.

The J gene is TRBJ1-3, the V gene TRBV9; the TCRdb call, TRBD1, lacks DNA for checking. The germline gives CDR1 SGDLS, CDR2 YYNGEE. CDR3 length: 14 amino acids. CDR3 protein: CASSTQGTGNTIYF.